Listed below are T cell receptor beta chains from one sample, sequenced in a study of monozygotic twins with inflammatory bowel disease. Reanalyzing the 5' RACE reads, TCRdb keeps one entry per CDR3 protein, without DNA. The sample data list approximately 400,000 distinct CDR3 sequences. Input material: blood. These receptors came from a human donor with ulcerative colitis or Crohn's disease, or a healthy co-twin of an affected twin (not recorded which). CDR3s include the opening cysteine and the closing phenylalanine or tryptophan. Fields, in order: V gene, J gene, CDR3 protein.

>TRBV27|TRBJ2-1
CASSPGTAGGPRPYNEQFF
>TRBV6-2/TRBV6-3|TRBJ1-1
CASRETANTEAFF
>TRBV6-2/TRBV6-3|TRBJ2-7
CASTDNYEQYF
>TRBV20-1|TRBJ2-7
CSAQSWRERYEQYF
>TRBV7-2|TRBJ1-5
CASSFDRAVQPQHF
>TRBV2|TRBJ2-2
CASSETGAGELFF
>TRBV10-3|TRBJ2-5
CAISESSGNVETQYF
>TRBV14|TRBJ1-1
CASSQDRTGGIHGAFF
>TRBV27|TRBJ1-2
CASSQQIQGHYGYTF
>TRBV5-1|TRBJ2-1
CASRTSGGYSYNEQFF
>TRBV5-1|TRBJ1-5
CASSLPTRFLNQPQHF
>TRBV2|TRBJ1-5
CASSVERGNQPQHF
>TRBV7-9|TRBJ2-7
CASSLESGSYYEQYF
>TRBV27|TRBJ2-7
CASSLIAGGLIEQYF
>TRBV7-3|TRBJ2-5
CASSSDRGETQYF
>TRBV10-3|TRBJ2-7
CAISVEGGSFEQYF
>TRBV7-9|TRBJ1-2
CASSVFYGYTF
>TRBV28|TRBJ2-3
CASSLVAGGATGTQYF
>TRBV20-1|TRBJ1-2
CSAAGQDYGYTF
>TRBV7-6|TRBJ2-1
CASSLEWGGSYNEQFF
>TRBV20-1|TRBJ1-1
CSASNPWTAHTEAFF
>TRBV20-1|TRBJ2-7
CSARVYLGPQYF
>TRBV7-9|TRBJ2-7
CASSSAEGHNEQYF
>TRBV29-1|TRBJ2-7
CSVELRDTYEQYF
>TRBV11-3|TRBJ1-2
CASSSDRDVNYGYTF
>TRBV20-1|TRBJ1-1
CSARDLRGQLNTEAFF
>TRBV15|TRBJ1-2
CATSRGGTGEYYGYTF
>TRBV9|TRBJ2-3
CASSPSAGATDTQYF
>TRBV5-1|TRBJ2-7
CASSPSLSGGAYEQYF
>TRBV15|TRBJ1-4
CATSRVGSPNEKLFF
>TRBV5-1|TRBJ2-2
CASSMEGQGLTGELFF
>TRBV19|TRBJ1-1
CACAANTEAFF
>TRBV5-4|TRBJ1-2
CASSLVSYGYTF
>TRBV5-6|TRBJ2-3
CASSLAGAQLTDTQYF
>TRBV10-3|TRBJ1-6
CAISETGYNSPLHF
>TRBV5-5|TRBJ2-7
CASSAASGGAKEQYF
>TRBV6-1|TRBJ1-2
CASSPTPDLQGYTF
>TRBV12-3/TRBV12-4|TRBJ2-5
CASSRNNSPQETQYF
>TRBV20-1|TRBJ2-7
CSAGTGTGISEQYF
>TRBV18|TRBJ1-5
CASSPREGNQPQHF
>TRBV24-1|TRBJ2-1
CATSGRSISYNEQFF
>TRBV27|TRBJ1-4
CASRPRETGGEKLFF
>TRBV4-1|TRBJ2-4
CATSQVASGSSNIQYF
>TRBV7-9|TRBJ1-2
CASSLNRGDGYTF
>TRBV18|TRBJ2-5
CASSTVQETQYF
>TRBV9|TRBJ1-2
CASSVARANIYGYTF
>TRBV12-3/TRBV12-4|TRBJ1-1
CASSIRQLNTEAFF
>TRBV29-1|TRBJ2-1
CSVRDTRSYNEQFF
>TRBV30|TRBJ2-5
CAWRADRGFQETQYF
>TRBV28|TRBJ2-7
CANSSGQSFYEQYF